This TCR beta chain is from a study of tissue T cells after allogeneic stem cell transplantation (dated by TCRdb to the early 2020s). Turning to the overall study: When multiple samples of a tissue existed, pathologist review of H&E sections prioritized samples with histologically apparent lymphocytes for sequencing. On the human side, the study was prospective and observational, with no blinding or randomization. The study profiled TCR beta repertoires across many tissues from research autopsies of patients with and without GVHD, plus mouse models of GVHD. What the study reported, not specific to this receptor: Which tissue TCRs were alloreactive or antigen-specific was not determined in the study, and some of the clones might have been host cells that persisted. Only a few T cell clones appeared in more than one patient, yet motif-based clustering showed tissue-specific repertoire signatures that were shared between patients. The patient cohort was small and clinically heterogeneous, and sampling depth was acknowledged as a limitation. Within patients, how anatomically similar tissues were was a major factor shaping TCR repertoire composition, regardless of disease or transplant status. In both patients and mice, only a limited portion of the TCR repertoire detected in tissues was captured by blood and spleen T cells. No blood samples were available from the non-GVHD comparator patients.

Preparation of the library involved the immunoSEQ multiplex PCR assay. Adaptive Biotechnologies performed TCRbeta CDR3 sequencing at survey depth and reported CDR3 sequences, V/J genes, productive frequency, and template counts. Amplification of TCR beta CDR3 regions was performed from genomic DNA rather than from RNA. The paper's data handling went like this. Pairwise repertoire overlap between tissues was quantified with Jensen-Shannon divergence, where 1 means complete divergence and 0 identical. Based on pairwise JSD values, tissues were grouped by single-linkage agglomerative hierarchical clustering, and the results were shown as dendrograms. GLIPH2 was run on all patient samples with simulation_depth 1000, kmer_min_depth 3, cdr3_length_cutoff 8, keeping groups with more than two unique CDR3s. A standardized tissue-overlap score extrapolated Jaccard GLIPH-group overlap across patients to a standard repertoire size of 1000 clones. Linear mixed-effect models, with tissue included as a fixed effect and individual included as a random effect, were used to assess associations of diversity with clinical or experimental variables. The source is immuneACCESS, and TCRdb retained only in-frame sequences with V and J called. Part of the clones is not carried over; for the studies checked, unresolved V genes explain less than half of this, and the remainder is unexplained. For V, J and clone size, that table is used; D and trimming come from the DNA. The sample data list more than 7,500 clones, and around 50% of these were observed just once. Around 19% of the sample is in the top ten clones.

Comments on this clone: Its antigen remains unidentified. Per-base quality was not reported, and no clone a single base away is much larger than it.

The CDR3 measures 14 amino acids from cysteine to phenylalanine. The DNA shown is the 42-base CDR3, in frame from base 1. The germline V gene provides CDR1 SGHTA and CDR2 FQGNSA. The germline ends are 10 bases apart after V is trimmed by 3 bases and J by 2 bases. The time point label, as the study defines it: human tissue collected at research (rapid) autopsy. Three non-HCT comparator patients who had other cancers, at least five GI tract samples, and no known GI disease at death were chosen retrospectively. Autopsy tissues included GI sites from esophagus to rectum, liver, skin and lymphoid organs including spleen, after a median post-mortem interval of roughly 9.8 hours. Each autopsy specimen was cut in two, with one portion flash-frozen in liquid nitrogen and the remainder formalin-fixed, and the outer muscle layers of GI specimens were removed. Genomic DNA was extracted from frozen tissues using the Mag-Bind Blood & Tissue DNA HDQ 96 Kit on a Chemagic 360 or the DNeasy Blood & Tissue Kit. Because of concern about red blood cell contamination, the extracted DNA went through further purification with the Genomic DNA Clean & Concentrator-25 kit.

This sample comprised tissue from the jejunum, obtained at autopsy. The V gene is TRBV7-2 and the J gene is TRBJ2-5; no D gene call is confident. The TCR was taken from an older female donor with lung cancer. The DNA is as follows: TGTGCCAGCAGCTTTCGTGCGAGACAAGAGACCCAGTACTTC. This gives the protein CASSFRARQETQYF.